This TCR beta chain was captured in a study of blood T cell repertoires in COVID-19. On the study more broadly: Acute-phase and convalescent COVID-19 samples originated in the United States, Italy and Spain. Nucleic acid was either cDNA or gDNA, and it came from T cells, B-cell-depleted T cells, or PBMCs.

Repertoires were generated with immunoSEQ multiplex PCR, while TCRdb's copy carries only in-frame clones and drops some. In the table there are a few hundred thousand clones, roughly 90% of which are singletons. In assigning cohorts, the study relied on participant-reported clinical history. Participants classified as exposed had met a COVID-19 case within 2 weeks before study entry. This CDR3 is 14 amino acids long. Germline V CDR1 and CDR2: MGHRA, YSYEKL. Deletions cut 0 bases from V and 9 bases from J, with 12 bases between. Sequenced material: PBMCs or T cells enriched from blood (not recorded which). The TCR sequence derives from a woman in her 50s who had been exposed to COVID-19. The rearrangement links TRBV4-1 to TRBJ2-1; D is possibly TRBD2 (5 bases). The CDR3 nucleotides are TGCGCCAGCAGCCAAGACGAGGGTTTGGGTGAGCAGTTCTTC. Translating it yields CASSQDEGLGEQFF.